One and the same sample provided the 32 T cell receptor beta chains below, sequenced in a study of T cells after posttransplantation cyclophosphamide. Produced via immunoSEQ multiplex PCR; TCRdb's table is partial and in-frame only. The sample is made up of some 43,000 clones, none counted only once. The sequencing sample was made of PBMCs. These receptors all come from a middle-aged man in good health, CMV-negative, and a related stem cell transplant donor.

This clone appeared many times. The chain uses TRBV4-1 and TRBJ2-1; 9 bases are shared with TRBD2. CDR3 length: 17 residues. V was clipped by 3 bases and J by 7 bases; unmatched bases: 13. Germline values: CDR1 MGHRA, CDR2 YSYEKL. CDR3 residues: CASSQTSTSGAVNEQFF. For the CDR3, the DNA is TGCGCCAGCAGCCAGACATCGACTAGCGGAGCCGTTAATGAGCAGTTCTTC.

This clone was picked up many times. V gene TRBV18 combines with J gene TRBJ2-1; 7 bases map to TRBD1. Losses at the gene ends were 3 bases for V and 6 bases for J; bases not matched to a gene: 8. Germline CDR1 KGHSH, CDR2 LQKENI. This CDR3 contains 15 residues. CDR3 loop: CASSPTRQGVNEQFF. CDR3 DNA: TGTGCCAGCTCACCGACAAGACAGGGAGTCAATGAGCAGTTCTTC.

This clone was picked up many times. The V and J genes are TRBV2 and TRBJ1-5; TRBD1 matches at 9 bases. The CDR3 runs 16 residues. Germline V gene data show CDR1 as SNHLY and CDR2 as FYNNEI. V shed 5 bases and J 8 bases; nucleotides not matched to a gene: 13. The CDR3 is CASSPQGARNWEPQHF. Here the CDR3 DNA reads TGTGCCAGCAGTCCACAGGGGGCGCGGAATTGGGAGCCCCAGCATTTT.

This clone was detected ten times or more. The CDR3 DNA reads as TGTGCCAGCAGTTTATCGAGGGCGGTTGGAGCTTTCTTT. Translation: CASSLSRAVGAFF. The chain joins TRBV27 to TRBJ1-1; D remains unclear. Germline CDR1 and CDR2: MNHEY and SMNVEV (reference sequence). CDR3 length: 13 residues. Trimming stripped 0 bases from V and 10 bases from J, with 12 bases between.

This chain connects TRBV5-1 to TRBJ2-5, with 14 bases lining up with TRBD2. The J call may be wrong; the DNA end is better matched by TRBJ2-7. CDR3 length equals 17 residues. CDR1 is SGHRS and CDR2 is YFSETQ in the germline V gene. CDR3 loop: CASSPGLAGGLSYEQYF. In DNA, the CDR3 is TGCGCCAGCAGCCCTGGACTAGCGGGAGGTCTCTCCTACGAGCAGTACTTC.

This clone was seen at least ten times. The J gene is TRBJ2-6, the V gene TRBV6-4, with a tentative D call TRBD1 (6 bases). The CDR3 contains 14 residues. V was clipped by 5 bases and J by 2 bases, with 7 bases between them. The germline V gene encodes CDR1 MRHNA and CDR2 SNTAGT. The CDR3 nucleotides are TGTGCCAGCAGTTCAGGGGCTGGGGCCAACGTCCTGACTTTC. Protein: CASSSGAGANVLTF.

This clone was found many times. V is TRBV27 and J is TRBJ2-7; 10 nucleotides agree with TRBD2. This CDR3 contains 13 residues. V was pared by 8 bases and J by 6 bases, with 7 bases of the junction left unmatched. Germline V gene sequence: CDR1 MNHEY, CDR2 SMNVEV (reference sequence). The CDR3: CASLQVAGGEQYF. The DNA of the CDR3 is TGTGCCAGCCTCCAGGTAGCGGGAGGCGAGCAGTACTTC.

This clone has at least ten counts. The chain uses TRBV4-1 and TRBJ1-2, with D unresolved. CDR1 and CDR2 (germline): MGHRA, YSYEKL. The CDR3 is 13 amino acids. V was pared by 1 base and J by 2 bases, with 5 bases between. The CDR3 DNA is TGCGCCAGCAGCCAAGTCGGGAACTATGGCTACACCTTC. Translation gives CASSQVGNYGYTF.

This clone has a count of ten or more. This chain links TRBV10-1 with TRBJ2-1; D is possibly TRBD1 (6 bases). The germline V gene has CDR1 WNHNN and CDR2 SYGVQD (reference sequence). The CDR3 runs 15 residues. V was cut by 3 bases and J by 1 base, with 10 bases left in between. The DNA of the CDR3 is TGCGCCAGCAGTGAACTAAGGGGGTCCTACAATGAGCAGTTCTTC. Amino acid sequence: CASSELRGSYNEQFF.

This clone has at least ten counts. This chain links TRBV5-4 with TRBJ2-7; TRBD2 agrees at 9 bases. The CDR3 consists of 15 residues. The trim removed 0 bases at V and 3 bases at J, leaving 4 bases unmatched. Germline V gives CDR1 SGHNT, CDR2 YYREEE (reference sequence). The CDR3 spells CASSLEGSGSYEQYF. The CDR3, as DNA: TGTGCCAGCAGCTTGGAGGGTAGCGGGAGCTACGAGCAGTACTTC.

Many counts were recorded for this clone. The chain joins TRBV5-1 to TRBJ1-4, with D tentatively TRBD1 (5 bases). CDR3 length: 20 amino acids. Per the germline V gene, CDR1 is SGHRS and CDR2 is YFSETQ. The V and J ends lost 0 bases and 10 bases respectively, with 31 bases between them. Written as DNA, the CDR3 is TGCGCCAGCAGCTTGGCCCCTGTAGGACAAACATTGCCCGTGTCCGGAAAACTGTTTTTT. Protein product: CASSLAPVGQTLPVSGKLFF.

This clone turned up a few times. The chain is built from TRBV6-5 and TRBJ2-5, with D possibly TRBD1 on 5 matching bases. The DNA end is a closer match to TRBJ2-7, so the J assignment may be wrong. Germline CDR1 is MNHEY and CDR2 is SVGAGI. The CDR3 sequence is 12 residues long. CDR3 DNA sequence: TGTGCCAGCAGGTCCACAGGCTACGAGCAGTACTTC. As protein: CASRSTGYEQYF.

At least ten counts were recorded for this clone. This chain links TRBV4-2 with TRBJ2-5, with D uncertain. The CDR3 spans 16 residues. V lost 7 bases to trimming and J lost 1 base, with 19 bases between them. Looked up from germline, CDR1 is LGHNA and CDR2 is YNFKEQ. CDR3 region: CASTPERSAVQETQYF. CDR3 in DNA: TGTGCCAGCACCCCAGAAAGGAGCGCAGTCCAAGAGACCCAGTACTTC.

In its sample, this clone was seen many times. The rearrangement links TRBV5-1 to TRBJ2-1, with a possible D match to TRBD1 (6 bases). The germline V and J ends were trimmed by 4 bases and 1 base, with 12 bases remaining between them. Germline CDR1 reads SGHRS; CDR2 reads YFSETQ. The length of the CDR3 is 15 residues. CDR3 sequence reads: CASSPTGGSYNEQFF. The CDR3 DNA reads as TGCGCCAGCAGCCCGACAGGTGGGTCCTACAATGAGCAGTTCTTC.

This clone was recorded at least ten times. The genes are TRBV2 and TRBJ1-5; D gene unclear. CDR3 length: 13 residues. Per germline, CDR1 SNHLY and CDR2 FYNNEI. V was trimmed by 7 bases and J by 0 bases, leaving 7 bases between them. The CDR3 reads CASNPDSNQPQHF. The CDR3 DNA reads TGTGCCAGCAATCCAGATAGCAATCAGCCCCAGCATTTT.

This clone was detected ten times or more. The chain has TRBV29-1 and TRBJ2-3; 8 nucleotides line up with TRBD1. The germline gives CDR1 SQVTM, CDR2 ANQGSEA. This CDR3 is built from 15 residues. Germline trimming cut 4 bases from V and 6 bases from J; bases unmatched to any gene: 12. CDR3 sequence (DNA): TGCAGCGTTGGGTTCGGCAGGGGGCAACAGGATACGCAGTATTTT. Translating it yields CSVGFGRGQQDTQYF.

The table lists this clone with many counts. The V and J genes are TRBV5-6 and TRBJ2-2; tentative D call: TRBD1 (5 bases). V lost 3 bases and J lost 6, with 15 bases in between. The CDR3 is 15 residues long. Germline-derived CDR1 and CDR2 are SGHDT and YYEEEE. The CDR3 nucleotides read TGTGCCAGCAGCTCGACTTGGGGCCCGGCCGGGGAGCTGTTTTTT. This encodes CASSSTWGPAGELFF.

This clone has more than one count but fewer than ten. The chain joins TRBV4-2 to TRBJ2-4, with D possibly matching TRBD2 (6 bases). Germline V CDR1 and CDR2: LGHNA, YNFKEQ. V was pared by 0 bases and J by 1 base, with 13 bases between. The CDR3 contains 17 residues. The CDR3 nucleotides read TGTGCCAGCAGCCAAGAATGGAGGGCCCTCGCCAAAAACATTCAGTACTTC. This translates into CASSQEWRALAKNIQYF.

The sample holds many counts of this clone. The chain links TRBV5-8 to TRBJ1-2; the D gene is possibly TRBD1 (5 bases). The germline V gene has CDR1 SGHTS and CDR2 YDEGEE. CDR3 length: 16 residues. The V end lost 0 bases, the J end lost 3 bases, and 15 bases lay between the germline ends. The CDR3 is CASSLEGPAYYYGYTF. In DNA form, the CDR3 reads TGTGCCAGCAGCTTGGAGGGGCCAGCCTACTACTATGGCTACACCTTC.

This clone was detected ten times or more. The chain carries TRBV28 and TRBJ2-5; TRBD1 agrees at 8 bases. Trimming removed 6 bases from V and 1 base from J; junction bases left unmatched: 7. This CDR3 comprises 15 residues. Germline CDR1 MDHEN, CDR2 SYDVKM. The CDR3 spells CASSYGQGGQETQYF. The CDR3 bases are TGTGCCAGCAGCTATGGACAGGGCGGCCAAGAGACCCAGTACTTC.

This clone showed up many times. The CDR3 spells CASSLSVGVHEQYF. The CDR3 DNA sequence: TGTGCCAGCAGTTTATCAGTCGGGGTTCACGAGCAGTACTTC. The chain uses TRBV27 and TRBJ2-7; possible D gene TRBD2, 5 bases. The germline V and J ends were trimmed by 0 bases and 5 bases, with 11 bases remaining between them. This CDR3 is built from 14 residues. Germline values: CDR1 MNHEY, CDR2 SMNVEV (reference sequence).

This clone has a count of ten or more. CDR3 bases: TGTGCCAGCAGACCCCGTGGACAGGGAGGCTATGGCTACACCTTC. Translation: CASRPRGQGGYGYTF. The chain recombines TRBV28 with TRBJ1-2, with 8 bases fitting TRBD1. V lost 6 bases to trimming and J lost 4 bases; unmatched junction nucleotides: 10. The CDR3 covers 15 residues. The germline V gene encodes CDR1 MDHEN and CDR2 SYDVKM.

This clone was counted many times. V usage is TRBV27 and J usage is TRBJ2-7, with TRBD1 as a possible D gene (5 bases). Germline assignment: CDR1 MNHEY and CDR2 SMNVEV (reference sequence). Trimming shortened V by 3 bases and J by 7 bases, and 19 bases separated the two germline ends. This CDR3 contains 15 residues. The CDR3 DNA reads as TGTGCCAGCAGTTTCAATCAGGGCGGTATAGGAGAGCAGTACTTC. Protein: CASSFNQGGIGEQYF.

This clone was detected many times. The chain links TRBV28 to TRBJ1-1; D is ambiguous. The CDR3 is 13 amino acids. CDR1 and CDR2 from the germline V gene are MDHEN and SYDVKM. Trimming shortened V by 8 bases and J by 0 bases, and 10 bases separated the two germline ends. The CDR3 nucleotides read TGTGCCAGCTTCCCGGGAATGAACACTGAAGCTTTCTTT. As protein: CASFPGMNTEAFF.

This clone was observed at least ten times. This rearrangement joins TRBV19 to TRBJ1-5; weak D call: TRBD1 (5 bases). From germline, CDR1 is LNHDA and CDR2 SQIVND (reference sequence). The CDR3 loop spans 14 amino acids. V lost 7 bases, J lost 6 bases, and 16 bases lay in between. The CDR3 DNA reads TGTGCCAGTACTATCCAGGGAAGGGGTCAGCCCCAGCATTTT. Amino acid sequence: CASTIQGRGQPQHF.

Many counts were recorded for this clone. The DNA for the CDR3 is TGTGCCAGTAGTGCGCAGGGTTTATTGGGCTACACCTTC. Its translation is CASSAQGLLGYTF. The chain employs TRBV19 and TRBJ1-2, with a tentative D call TRBD1 (5 bases). V lost 5 bases and J 8 bases, leaving 15 bases between the germline ends. Germline CDR1 is LNHDA and CDR2 is SQIVND (reference sequence). There are 13 residues in the CDR3.

Many counts were recorded for this clone. The gene calls are TRBV2 and TRBJ2-2; the D gene is possibly TRBD2 (6 bases). CDR1 is SNHLY and CDR2 is FYNNEI in the germline V gene. V was cut by 3 bases and J by 5 bases, with 13 bases left in between. The CDR3 is made up of 15 amino acids. CDR3 nucleotides: TGTGCCAGCAGTGAGGAGGGAGGCGGGACCGGGGAGCTGTTTTTT. Amino acid sequence: CASSEEGGGTGELFF.

The chain is built from TRBV5-6 and TRBJ2-5, with 11 bases that match TRBD1. There are 15 residues in the CDR3. From germline, CDR1 is SGHDT and CDR2 YYEEEE. V lost 4 bases to trimming and J lost 11 bases; unmatched junction nucleotides: 13. CDR3 amino acids: CASSPLGQGAGEQYF. The CDR3 bases are TGTGCCAGCAGCCCACTCGGACAGGGGGCTGGGGAGCAGTACTTC.

This clone was counted only a few times. The chain couples TRBV30 to TRBJ1-6; D unclear. Trimming left V 0 bases short and J 8 bases short, with 14 bases between. In germline, CDR1 is GTSNPN, CDR2 SVGIG (reference sequence). This CDR3 contains 15 residues. CDR3 nucleotides: TGTGCCTGGAGTGTACGCCAGGCTTGGTATTCACCCCTCCACTTT. Amino acids: CAWSVRQAWYSPLHF.

In this sample, this clone turned up many times. J is TRBJ1-5 and V is TRBV30; tentatively, D is TRBD1 (5 bases). Trimming removed 0 bases at V and 2 bases at J, with 8 bases between. Per germline, CDR1 GTSNPN and CDR2 SVGIG (reference sequence). This CDR3 contains 14 residues. The CDR3 region has the DNA TGTGCCTGGAGTGTTCAGGGCGGCAATCAGCCCCAGCATTTT. This sequence encodes CAWSVQGGNQPQHF.

Ten or more counts support this clone. The V and J genes are TRBV7-9 and TRBJ2-4; D might be TRBD2 (5 bases). The CDR3 has 12 residues. Trimming stripped 1 base from V and 15 bases from J, with 13 bases between. Germline V gives CDR1 SEHNR, CDR2 FQNEAQ (reference sequence). The CDR3 DNA reads as TGTGCCAGCAGCTTAGACGAGACGGACTGGTACTTC. It is translated as CASSLDETDWYF.

Ten or more counts support this clone. V gene TRBV6-1 combines with J gene TRBJ2-2, with 9 bases lining up with TRBD2. The CDR3 contains 19 residues. V trimming: 1 base; J trimming: 0 bases; junction bases outside the gene matches: 9. CDR1 and CDR2 (germline): MNHNS, SASEGT. The DNA for the CDR3 is TGTGCCAGCAGTGAAGAACTAGCGGGTAGGTACGCGAACACCGGGGAGCTGTTTTTT. It yields the protein CASSEELAGRYANTGELFF.